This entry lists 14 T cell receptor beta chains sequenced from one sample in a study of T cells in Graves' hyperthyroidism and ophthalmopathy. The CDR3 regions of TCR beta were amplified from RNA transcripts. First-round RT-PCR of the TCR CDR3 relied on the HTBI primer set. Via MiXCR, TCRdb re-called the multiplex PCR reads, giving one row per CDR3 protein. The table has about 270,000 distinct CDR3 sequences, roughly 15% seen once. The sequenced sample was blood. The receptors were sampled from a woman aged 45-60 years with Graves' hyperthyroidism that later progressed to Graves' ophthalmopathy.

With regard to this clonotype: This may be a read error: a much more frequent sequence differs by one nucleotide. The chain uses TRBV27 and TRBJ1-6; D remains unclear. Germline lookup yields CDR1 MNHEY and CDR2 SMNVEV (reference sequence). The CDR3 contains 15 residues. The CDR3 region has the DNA TGTGCCGGCAGTTCCCAAGCCGTTGCGAATTCACCCCTCCACTTT. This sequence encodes CAGSSQAVANSPLHF.

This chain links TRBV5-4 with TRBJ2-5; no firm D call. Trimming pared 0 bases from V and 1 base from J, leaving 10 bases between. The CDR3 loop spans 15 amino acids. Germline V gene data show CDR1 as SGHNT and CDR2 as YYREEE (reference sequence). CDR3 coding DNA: TGTGCCAGCAGCTTGGGGGTAGCAGCCCAAGAGACCCAGTACTTC. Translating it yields CASSLGVAAQETQYF.

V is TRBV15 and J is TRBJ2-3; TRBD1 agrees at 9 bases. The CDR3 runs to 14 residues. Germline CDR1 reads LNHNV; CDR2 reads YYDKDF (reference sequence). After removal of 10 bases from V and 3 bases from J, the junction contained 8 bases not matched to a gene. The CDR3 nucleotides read TGTGCCAGCACAGGGGGCTTCCAGACAGATACGCAGTATTTT. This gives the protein CASTGGFQTDTQYF.

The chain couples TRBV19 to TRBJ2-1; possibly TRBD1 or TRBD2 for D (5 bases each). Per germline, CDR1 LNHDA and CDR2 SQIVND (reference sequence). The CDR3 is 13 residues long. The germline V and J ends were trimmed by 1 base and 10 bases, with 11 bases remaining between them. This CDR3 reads CASSIGGVKEQFF. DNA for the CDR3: TGTGCCAGTAGTATAGGAGGGGTCAAGGAGCAGTTCTTC.

The CDR3 coding sequence is TGCGCCAGCGCATTGACTAGCGGGAGAACAGAGACCCAGTACTTC. Translating it yields CASALTSGRTETQYF. This chain joins TRBV4-1 and TRBJ2-5; 12 nucleotides line up with TRBD2. This CDR3 is 15 amino acids long. Germline lookup yields CDR1 MGHRA and CDR2 YSYEKL. With V trimmed by 8 bases and J by 4 bases, 8 bases remained unmatched.

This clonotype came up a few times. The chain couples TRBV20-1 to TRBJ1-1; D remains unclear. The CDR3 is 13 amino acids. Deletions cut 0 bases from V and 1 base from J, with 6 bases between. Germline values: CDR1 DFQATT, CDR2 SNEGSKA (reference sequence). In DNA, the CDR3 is TGCAGTGCTAGAGATCCTCGGAACACTGAAGCTTTCTTT. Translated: CSARDPRNTEAFF.

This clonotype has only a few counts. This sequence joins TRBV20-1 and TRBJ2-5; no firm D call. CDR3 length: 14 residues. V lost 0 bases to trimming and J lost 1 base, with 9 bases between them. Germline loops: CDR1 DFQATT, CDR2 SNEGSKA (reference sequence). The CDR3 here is CSARDIPAQETQYF. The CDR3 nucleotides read TGCAGTGCTAGAGATATACCAGCCCAAGAGACCCAGTACTTC.

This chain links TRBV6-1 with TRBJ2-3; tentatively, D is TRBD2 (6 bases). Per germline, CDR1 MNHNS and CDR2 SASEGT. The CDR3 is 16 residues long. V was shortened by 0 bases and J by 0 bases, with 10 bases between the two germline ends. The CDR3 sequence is CASSEALSGSTDTQYF. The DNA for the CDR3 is TGTGCCAGCAGTGAAGCATTAAGCGGGAGCACAGATACGCAGTATTTT.

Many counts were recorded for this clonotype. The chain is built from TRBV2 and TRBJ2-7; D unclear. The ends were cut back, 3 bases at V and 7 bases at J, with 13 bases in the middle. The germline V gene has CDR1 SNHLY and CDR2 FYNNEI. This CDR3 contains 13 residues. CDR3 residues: CASSEVSNGEQYF. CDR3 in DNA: TGTGCCAGCAGTGAGGTATCTAATGGGGAGCAGTACTTC.

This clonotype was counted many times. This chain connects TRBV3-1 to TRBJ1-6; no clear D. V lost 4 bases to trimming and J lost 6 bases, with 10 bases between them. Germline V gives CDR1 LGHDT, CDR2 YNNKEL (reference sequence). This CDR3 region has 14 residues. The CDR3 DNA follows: TGTGCCAGCAGCCTCGGATTCCTTAATTCACCCCTCCACTTT. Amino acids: CASSLGFLNSPLHF.

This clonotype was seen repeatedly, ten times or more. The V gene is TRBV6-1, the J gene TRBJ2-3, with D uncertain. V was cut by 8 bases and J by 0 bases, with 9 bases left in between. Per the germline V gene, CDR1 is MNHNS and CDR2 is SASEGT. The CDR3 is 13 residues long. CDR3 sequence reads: CASQVFSTDTQYF. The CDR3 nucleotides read TGTGCCAGCCAGGTTTTTAGCACAGATACGCAGTATTTT.

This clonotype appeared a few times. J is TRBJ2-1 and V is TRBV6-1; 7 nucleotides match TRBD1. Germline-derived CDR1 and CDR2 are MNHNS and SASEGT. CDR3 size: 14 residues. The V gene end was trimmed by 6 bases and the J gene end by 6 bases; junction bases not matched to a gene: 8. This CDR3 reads CASRLPGTVNEQFF. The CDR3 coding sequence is TGTGCCAGCAGGTTACCCGGGACAGTCAATGAGCAGTTCTTC.

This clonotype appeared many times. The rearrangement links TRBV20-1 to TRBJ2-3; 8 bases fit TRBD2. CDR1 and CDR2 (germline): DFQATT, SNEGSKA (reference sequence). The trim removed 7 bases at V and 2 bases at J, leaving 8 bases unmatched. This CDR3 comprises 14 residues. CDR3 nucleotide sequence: TGCAGTGTTACGACTAGCGCAGCCACAGATACGCAGTATTTT. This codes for CSVTTSAATDTQYF.

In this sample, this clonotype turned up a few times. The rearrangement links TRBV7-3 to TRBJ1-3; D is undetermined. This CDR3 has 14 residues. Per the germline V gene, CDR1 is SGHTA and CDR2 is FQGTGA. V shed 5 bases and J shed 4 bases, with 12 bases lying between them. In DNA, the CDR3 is TGTGCCAGCAGCCAAACAATTCGGGGAAACACCATATATTTT. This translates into CASSQTIRGNTIYF.